These T cell receptor beta chains were read from a single sample in a study of cytomegalovirus exposure and HLA in healthy donors. TCRdb keeps only in-frame clones here, not all; method: immunoSEQ multiplex PCR. The profile shows 200,000 to 250,000 clones, more than 65% of them singletons. The sequencing sample was made of PBMCs. The origin of the receptors is a woman aged 25 to 45 in good health and CMV-seronegative. Each CDR3 is given without its conserved first and last residue.

TRBV6-1,ASSPQAGGLDEQY
TRBV6-6,ASSYVQGSYEQY
TRBV27,ASSWNSPSSYNEQF
TRBV4-1,ASSQESENQPQH
TRBV18,ASSPTVGTGAPGANVLT
TRBV5-6,ASSLLTAPNYGYT
TRBV6-5,ASRDPSGRPNEQF
TRBV6-1,ASSERGLAELYNEQF
TRBV4-1,ASSQRQGSDEQF
TRBV2,ASYRQSNYGYT
TRBV7-9,ASSRQAGELF
TRBV25-1,ASSESAGGLRLF
TRBV19,ASSQTLTGGQETQY